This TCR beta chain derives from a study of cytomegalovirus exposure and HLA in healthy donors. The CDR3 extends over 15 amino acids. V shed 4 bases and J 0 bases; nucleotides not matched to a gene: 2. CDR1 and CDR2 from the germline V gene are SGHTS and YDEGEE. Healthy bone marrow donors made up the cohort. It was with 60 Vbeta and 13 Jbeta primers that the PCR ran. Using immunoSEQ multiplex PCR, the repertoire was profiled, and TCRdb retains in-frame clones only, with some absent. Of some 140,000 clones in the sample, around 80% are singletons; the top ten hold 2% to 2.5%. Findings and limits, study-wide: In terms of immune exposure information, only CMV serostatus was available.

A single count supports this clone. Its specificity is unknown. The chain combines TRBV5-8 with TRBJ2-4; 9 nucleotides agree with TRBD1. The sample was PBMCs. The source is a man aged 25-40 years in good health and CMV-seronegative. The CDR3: CASSHRGPAKNIQYF. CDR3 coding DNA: TGTGCCAGCAGCCACAGGGGGCCAGCCAAAAACATTCAGTACTTC.